This TCR beta chain was identified in a study of blood T cell repertoires in COVID-19. Study context: T cells, B-cell-depleted T cells, or PBMCs provided the cDNA or gDNA that served as material.

Trimming removed 3 bases at V and 1 base at J, with 9 bases between. The CDR3 length is 15 residues. The germline V gene has CDR1 WNHNN and CDR2 SYGVQD (reference sequence). Method: immunoSEQ multiplex PCR; TCRdb's copy keeps in-frame clones and lacks some. Of about 180,000 clones detected, over 75% appear once; the ten largest clones hold roughly 9.8%. The source is a human donor with active or convalescent COVID-19. The donor label of this sample is uncertain. V gene TRBV10-1 combines with J gene TRBJ2-2; weak D call: TRBD1 (6 bases). Input material: peripheral blood. As DNA, the CDR3 is TGCGCCAGCAGTGATGGGACAAAGAACACCGGGGAGCTGTTTTTT. Protein: CASSDGTKNTGELFF.